One and the same sample provided the 18 T cell receptor beta chains below, sequenced in a study of cytomegalovirus exposure and HLA in healthy donors. Both 60 Vbeta primers and 13 Jbeta primers went into the PCR. The table came from immunoSEQ multiplex PCR; TCRdb's copy has only in-frame clones and leaves some out. The sample includes over 80,000 clones, roughly 60% of them seen just once. Material: PBMCs. These receptors all stem from a boy between 10 and 17 years old in good health and CMV-seropositive.

This clone was picked up a small number of times. The CDR3 reads CSVGDRGSGANVLTF. CDR3 coding DNA: TGCAGCGTTGGGGACAGGGGCTCTGGGGCCAACGTCCTGACTTTC. V and J are TRBV29-1 and TRBJ2-6, with 10 bases matching TRBD1. Germline V gene lookup returns CDR1 SQVTM and CDR2 ANQGSEA. Unmatched junction bases numbered 0, after V lost 4 bases and J lost 0 bases. CDR3 length equals 15 residues.

J is TRBJ1-3 and V is TRBV5-1; TRBD1 aligns across 10 bases. Germline V gene sequence: CDR1 SGHRS, CDR2 YFSETQ. The CDR3 length is 16 residues. J gave up 4 bases and V 4 bases, and 8 bases lay outside the gene matches. CDR3 amino acids: CASSHGTGEVGNTIYF. CDR3 coding DNA: TGCGCCAGCAGCCACGGGACAGGGGAAGTCGGAAACACCATATATTTT.

The rearrangement joins TRBV5-1 to TRBJ1-2; tentative D call: TRBD1 (5 bases). The length of the CDR3 is 14 residues. V was shortened by 5 bases and J by 0 bases, with 11 bases between the two germline ends. Germline CDR1 is SGHRS and CDR2 is YFSETQ. CDR3 DNA: TGCGCCAGCAGGCCACAGGCTACTAACTATGGCTACACCTTC. As protein: CASRPQATNYGYTF.

This chain joins TRBV10-2 and TRBJ1-5, with 7 bases fitting TRBD1. From germline, CDR1 is WSHSY and CDR2 SAAADI. V was pared by 6 bases and J by 7 bases, with 6 bases of the junction left unmatched. The CDR3 has 13 amino acids. Written as DNA, the CDR3 is TGCGCCAGCAGCGTACAGGGACAGCAGCCCCAGCATTTT. Translating it yields CASSVQGQQPQHF.

The V gene is TRBV27, the J gene TRBJ2-1; D uncertain. Trimming cost V 3 bases and J 3 bases, with 6 bases left between them. The CDR3 extends over 13 amino acids. CDR1 is MNHEY and CDR2 is SMNVEV in the germline V gene (reference sequence). The CDR3 sequence: CASSLGIYNEQFF. The CDR3, as DNA: TGTGCCAGCAGTTTGGGCATCTACAATGAGCAGTTCTTC.

The chain uses TRBV28 and TRBJ2-5, with TRBD2 identical over 16 bases. The J segment lost 2 bases and the V segment lost 8 bases, leaving 14 bases of the junction unmatched. The CDR3 is 19 amino acids. The germline CDR1 and CDR2 sequences are MDHEN and SYDVKM. Written as DNA, the CDR3 is TGTGCCAGCTCAGGAAGGGGACTAGCGGGAGGGTATGGTCAAGAGACCCAGTACTTC. This encodes CASSGRGLAGGYGQETQYF.

The chain links TRBV5-1 to TRBJ2-1; TRBD1 agrees at 9 bases. V dropped 9 bases and J dropped 5; count of bases not matched to a gene: 12. Germline assignment: CDR1 SGHRS and CDR2 YFSETQ. The length of the CDR3 is 15 residues. CDR3 protein: CATSSVQGANNEQFF. The DNA of the CDR3 is TGCGCCACCTCGTCGGTACAGGGGGCAAACAATGAGCAGTTCTTC.

The rearrangement links TRBV30 to TRBJ1-2; 9 positions match TRBD1. CDR3 length equals 11 residues. Trimming removed 5 bases from V and 7 bases from J; junction bases left unmatched: 2. Germline assignment: CDR1 GTSNPN and CDR2 SVGIG (reference sequence). The CDR3 spells CAWWTGAGYTF. CDR3 sequence (DNA): TGTGCCTGGTGGACAGGGGCTGGCTACACCTTC.

The chain combines TRBV15 with TRBJ1-5, with D unclear. The CDR3 spans 13 residues. V was trimmed by 0 bases and J by 7 bases, leaving 7 bases between them. CDR1 is LNHNV and CDR2 is YYDKDF in the germline V gene (reference sequence). CDR3 residues: CATSRDRSQPQHF. CDR3 in DNA: TGTGCCACCAGCAGAGATCGGAGCCAGCCCCAGCATTTT.

The rearrangement joins TRBV19 to TRBJ1-1; no definite D call. V lost 3 bases to trimming and J lost 5 bases, with 10 bases between them. This CDR3 region has 13 residues. Germline lookup yields CDR1 LNHDA and CDR2 SQIVND (reference sequence). In DNA, the CDR3 is TGTGCCAGTAGTATCGGGGAAGGAACTGAAGCTTTCTTT. It is translated as CASSIGEGTEAFF.

This sequence joins TRBV1 and TRBJ1-2; the table's TRBD1 call for D was not verified on the DNA. TRBV1 is recorded as a pseudogene. The CDR3 extends over 17 amino acids. In nucleotides, the CDR3 is TGCACCAGGAGTCGTAAGACAGGGAGTTCTTTTGACTATGGCTACACCTTC. This encodes CTRSRKTGSSFDYGYTF.

The chain employs TRBV15 and TRBJ1-1; D unclear. Deletions cut 1 base from V and 0 bases from J, with 6 bases between. Germline CDR1 and CDR2: LNHNV and YYDKDF (reference sequence). CDR3 size: 14 residues. CDR3 nucleotide sequence: TGTGCCACCAGCAGAGGTAGTATGAACACTGAAGCTTTCTTT. Residues: CATSRGSMNTEAFF.

The chain joins TRBV14 to TRBJ1-4; no definite D call. This CDR3 has 13 residues. Trimming removed 4 bases at V and 0 bases at J, with 3 bases between. CDR1 and CDR2 (germline): SGHDN, FVKESK. CDR3 DNA sequence: TGTGCCAGCAGCCGCGCAACTAATGAAAAACTGTTTTTT. Translation gives CASSRATNEKLFF. Supplemented by reference TRBV14 and TRBJ1-4, the full variable domain reads EAGVTQFPSHSVIEKGQTVTLRCDPISGHDNLYWYRRVMGKEIKFLLHFVKESKQDESGMPNNRFLAERTGGTYSTLKVQPAELEDSGVYFCASSRATNEKLFFGSGTQLSVL.

This clone was detected once. V usage is TRBV21-1 and J usage is TRBJ2-7; the table assigns TRBD1, which was not confirmed against the DNA. TRBV21-1 is deemed a pseudogene. This CDR3 contains 16 residues. CDR3 region: CARFSKVCDRIVEQYF. CDR3 coding DNA: TGTGCCAGATTCAGCAAAGTTTGTGACAGAATCGTCGAGCAGTACTTC.

J is TRBJ2-7 and V is TRBV27, with D perhaps matching TRBD1 (6 bases). Per the germline V gene, CDR1 is MNHEY and CDR2 is SMNVEV (reference sequence). V lost 6 bases, J lost 5 bases, and 11 bases lay in between. This CDR3 is 12 amino acids long. The CDR3 DNA follows: TGTGCCAGCAGGCACAGGGTCGACGAGCAGTACTTC. This codes for CASRHRVDEQYF.

This chain links TRBV29-1 with TRBJ1-2; no definite D call. V shed 6 bases and J shed 7 bases, with 12 bases lying between them. From germline, CDR1 is SQVTM and CDR2 ANQGSEA. This CDR3 is built from 11 residues. The CDR3: CSVGEEAGYTF. For the CDR3, the DNA is TGCAGCGTAGGAGAAGAGGCTGGCTACACCTTC.

V gene TRBV6-5 combines with J gene TRBJ1-1; D call uncertain. In germline, CDR1 is MNHEY, CDR2 SVGAGI. The CDR3 runs 14 residues. V lost 10 bases and J lost 1, with 16 bases in between. CDR3 nucleotides: TGTGCCACCCTTGGGCTTGGAGGGAACACTGAAGCTTTCTTT. Translating gives CATLGLGGNTEAFF.

V usage is TRBV7-9 and J usage is TRBJ1-4; tentative D call: TRBD1 (5 bases). CDR1 SEHNR and CDR2 FQNEAQ come from the germline V gene (reference sequence). V lost 10 bases and J lost 0, with 18 bases in between. This CDR3 has 16 residues. CDR3 amino acids: CATGRGVSTTNEKLFF. CDR3 coding DNA: TGTGCCACCGGACGGGGGGTCTCAACAACTAATGAAAAACTGTTTTTT.